The rows below give T cell receptor beta chains drawn from one sample of a study of Ad26.COV2.S vaccination and SARS-CoV-2 variants. Sequencing used immunoSEQ multiplex PCR; TCRdb keeps in-frame clones, though not all of them. The sample consists of roughly 350,000 clones, around 88% of them appearing once. The starting material was peripheral blood, obtained in a trial of Ad26.COV2.S vaccine versus placebo. These receptors originate from a person aged 18-60 years who received the Ad26.COV2.S COVID-19 vaccine or a placebo. The CDR3 runs from the conserved cysteine through the conserved F or W. The order of the fields is V gene, CDR3 length, D gene, CDR3 protein. D genes are given only for firm matches.

v_call: TRBV28
cdr3_length: 13
d_call: .
cdr3_aa: CASSWNANQPQHF

v_call: TRBV24-1
cdr3_length: 17
d_call: .
cdr3_aa: CATSDLGTSSSTDTQYF

v_call: TRBV7-2
cdr3_length: 15
d_call: .
cdr3_aa: CASSPVPGPGYEQYF

v_call: TRBV3-1/TRBV3-2
cdr3_length: 15
d_call: .
cdr3_aa: CASSQVGRGRDTQYF

v_call: TRBV10-3
cdr3_length: 13
d_call: TRBD2
cdr3_aa: CAISERGGHEQFF

v_call: TRBV5-1
cdr3_length: 16
d_call: TRBD1
cdr3_aa: CASSLAGGQGTGELFF

v_call: TRBV6-5
cdr3_length: 12
d_call: .
cdr3_aa: CASSPGNTEAFF

v_call: TRBV18
cdr3_length: 16
d_call: .
cdr3_aa: CASSPPVRREGQTIYF

v_call: TRBV28
cdr3_length: 15
d_call: TRBD2
cdr3_aa: CASSPRPGLQNEQFF

v_call: TRBV28
cdr3_length: 17
d_call: TRBD1
cdr3_aa: CASSSGLGTGSNQPQHF

v_call: TRBV27
cdr3_length: 13
d_call: .
cdr3_aa: CASSTILGTEAFF

v_call: TRBV27
cdr3_length: 16
d_call: TRBD1
cdr3_aa: CASSTRQGISYNEQFF

v_call: TRBV5-1
cdr3_length: 17
d_call: .
cdr3_aa: CASSLVLRAPSTDTQYF

v_call: TRBV7-2
cdr3_length: 13
d_call: .
cdr3_aa: CASSLIMNTEAFF

v_call: TRBV19
cdr3_length: 13
d_call: TRBD2
cdr3_aa: CASSFGTTYEQYF

v_call: TRBV3-1/TRBV3-2
cdr3_length: 16
d_call: TRBD2
cdr3_aa: CASSPSGALNTGELFF

v_call: TRBV13
cdr3_length: 14
d_call: TRBD1
cdr3_aa: CASSQDRGRWEQYF

v_call: TRBV10-3
cdr3_length: 13
d_call: TRBD1
cdr3_aa: CAITRGRNTEAFF

v_call: TRBV7-2
cdr3_length: 14
d_call: TRBD1
cdr3_aa: CASSIRDRNTEAFF

v_call: TRBV11-2
cdr3_length: 16
d_call: TRBD1
cdr3_aa: CASSSGTGGWNTEAFF

v_call: TRBV6-2/TRBV6-3
cdr3_length: 14
d_call: .
cdr3_aa: CASSIDRSNEKLFF

v_call: TRBV11-2
cdr3_length: 13
d_call: .
cdr3_aa: CASSLTLLGGYTF

v_call: TRBV7-2
cdr3_length: 14
d_call: .
cdr3_aa: CASSTLESGETQYF

v_call: TRBV5-4
cdr3_length: 14
d_call: TRBD1
cdr3_aa: CASSLKGAGQPQHF

v_call: TRBV13
cdr3_length: 16
d_call: .
cdr3_aa: CASSPTTGTGNSPLHF

v_call: TRBV4-2
cdr3_length: 16
d_call: .
cdr3_aa: CASSRLTARGRNEQFF

v_call: TRBV10-1
cdr3_length: 18
d_call: .
cdr3_aa: CASSESGILGQKNTEAFF

v_call: TRBV19
cdr3_length: 14
d_call: TRBD1
cdr3_aa: CASSISGQPDTQYF

v_call: TRBV28
cdr3_length: 15
d_call: TRBD1
cdr3_aa: CASSPIQGVPYEQYF

v_call: TRBV1
cdr3_length: 19
d_call: .
cdr3_aa: CTSSQELAGGGSSYNEQFF

v_call: TRBV30
cdr3_length: 15
d_call: .
cdr3_aa: CAWSLPLATTDTQYF

v_call: TRBV2
cdr3_length: 13
d_call: .
cdr3_aa: CASSAGPGTEAFF